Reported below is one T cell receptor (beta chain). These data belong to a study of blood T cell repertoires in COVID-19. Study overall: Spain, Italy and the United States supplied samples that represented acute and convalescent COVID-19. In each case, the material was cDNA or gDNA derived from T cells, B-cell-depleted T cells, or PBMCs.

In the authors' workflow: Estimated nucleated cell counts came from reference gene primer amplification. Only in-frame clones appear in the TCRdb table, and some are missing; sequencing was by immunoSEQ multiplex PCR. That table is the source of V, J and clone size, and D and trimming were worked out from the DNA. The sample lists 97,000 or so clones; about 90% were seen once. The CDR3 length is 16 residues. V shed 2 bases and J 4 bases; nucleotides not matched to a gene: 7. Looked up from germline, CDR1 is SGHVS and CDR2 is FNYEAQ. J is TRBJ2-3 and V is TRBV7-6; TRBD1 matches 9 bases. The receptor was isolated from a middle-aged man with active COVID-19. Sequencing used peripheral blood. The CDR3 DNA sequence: TGTGCCAGCAGCTTAAATAGGGGGACAGGGCCAGATACGCAGTATTTT. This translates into CASSLNRGTGPDTQYF.